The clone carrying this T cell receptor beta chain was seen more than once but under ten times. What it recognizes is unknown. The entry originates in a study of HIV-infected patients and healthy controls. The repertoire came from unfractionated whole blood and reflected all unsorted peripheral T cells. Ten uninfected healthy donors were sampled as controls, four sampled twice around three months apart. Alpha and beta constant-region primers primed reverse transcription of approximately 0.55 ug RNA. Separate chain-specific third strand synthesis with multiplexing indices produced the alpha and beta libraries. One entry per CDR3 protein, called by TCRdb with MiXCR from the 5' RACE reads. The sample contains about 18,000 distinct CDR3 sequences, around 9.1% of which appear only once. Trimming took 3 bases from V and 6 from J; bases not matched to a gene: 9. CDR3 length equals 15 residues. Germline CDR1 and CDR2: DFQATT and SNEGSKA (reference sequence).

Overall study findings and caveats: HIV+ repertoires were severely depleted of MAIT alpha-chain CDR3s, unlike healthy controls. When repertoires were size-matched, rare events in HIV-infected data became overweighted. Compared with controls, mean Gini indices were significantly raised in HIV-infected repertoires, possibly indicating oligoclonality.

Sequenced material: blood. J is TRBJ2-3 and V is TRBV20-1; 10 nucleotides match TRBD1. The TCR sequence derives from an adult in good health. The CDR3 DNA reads TGCAGTGCTAGTCCCGCGGACAGGGGGGTGGATACGCAGTATTTT. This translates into CSASPADRGVDTQYF.